One and the same sample provided the 17 T cell receptor beta chains below, sequenced in a study of immune heterogeneity within non-small cell lung tumors. A multiplex PCR containing 32 V primers and 13 J primers was used to amplify TCR beta CDR3. TCRdb recomputed calls from the multiplex PCR reads with MiXCR, one row per CDR3 protein. Of about 3,600 distinct CDR3 sequences listed, 25% to 30% are singletons. Bulk tumor genomic DNA, around 600 ng per sample, was the template. In surgery, several biopsies were collected from each primary tumor at widely spaced sites. With untreated, newly diagnosed non-small cell lung cancer, the patients went on to undergo curative surgery. Sequences were obtained from lung tumor tissue. The source of these receptors is a man in his sixties with non-small cell lung cancer.

The rearrangement uses TRBV19 and TRBJ1-1; TRBD1 might be the D (6 bases). The CDR3 runs 13 residues. The V end lost 6 bases, the J end lost 3 bases, and 11 bases lay between the germline ends. Germline V CDR1 and CDR2: LNHDA, SQIVND (reference sequence). For the CDR3, the DNA is TGTGCCAGTAGGCAGGGGCCAGACACTGAAGCTTTCTTT. It yields the protein CASRQGPDTEAFF.

By sample share, this clonotype is large. The chain couples TRBV12-3 or TRBV12-4 to TRBJ2-7; D may be TRBD1 (7 bases). V shed 6 bases and J shed 6 bases, with 21 bases lying between them. This CDR3 comprises 15 residues. The CDR3 loop is CASRPYRGGLTEQYF. CDR3 sequence (DNA): TGTGCCAGCAGGCCCTACAGGGGCGGACTAACCGAGCAGTACTTC.

This clonotype has just one count. The chain uses TRBV7-2 and TRBJ2-1, with D hard to call. Trimming shortened V by 2 bases and J by 7 bases, and 18 bases separated the two germline ends. The CDR3 runs 16 residues. Germline V CDR1 and CDR2: SGHTA, FQGNSA. The CDR3 nucleotides are TGTGCCAGCAGCTTAATCGGTTTTCGCGTGGTTAATGAGCAGTTCTTC. Amino acid sequence: CASSLIGFRVVNEQFF.

This clonotype has more than one count but fewer than ten. The rearrangement joins TRBV19 to TRBJ2-3, with D tentatively TRBD2 (5 bases). CDR1 and CDR2 (germline): LNHDA, SQIVND (reference sequence). V was shortened by 3 bases and J by 0 bases, with 10 bases between the two germline ends. This CDR3 is built from 15 residues. The DNA for the CDR3 is TGTGCCAGTAGTATTCAAGGAGGTAGCACAGATACGCAGTATTTT. Protein product: CASSIQGGSTDTQYF.

This clonotype was observed a handful of times. This CDR3 reads CSARTGAVEKLFF. The CDR3 DNA follows: TGCAGTGCCCGAACAGGGGCAGTTGAAAAACTGTTTTTT. The chain joins TRBV20-1 to TRBJ1-4, with TRBD1 identical over 7 bases. This CDR3 region has 13 residues. V lost 6 bases and J lost 7; bases outside the gene matches: 8. CDR1 and CDR2 (germline): DFQATT, SNEGSKA (reference sequence).

In its sample, this clonotype is medium-sized. This chain connects TRBV7-9 to TRBJ2-3; D unresolved. Trimming left V 4 bases short and J 2 bases short, with 7 bases between. The CDR3 is 13 residues long. The V gene's germline CDR1 is SEHNR and CDR2 FQNEAQ (reference sequence). The CDR3 DNA is TGTGCCAGCAGCTATGAAGCCACAGATACGCAGTATTTT. Translating it yields CASSYEATDTQYF.

By share of the sample, this clonotype is medium-sized. This chain joins TRBV7-8 and TRBJ1-2; TRBD1 aligns across 8 bases. J was trimmed by 4 bases and V by 1 base; bases with no gene match: 2. Germline CDR1 and CDR2: SGHVS and FQNEAQ. The CDR3 sequence is 14 residues long. The CDR3 region has the DNA TGTGCCAGCAGCTTAGGGACAGGGTTCTATGGCTACACCTTC. Protein sequence: CASSLGTGFYGYTF.

This clonotype is deemed medium-sized (0.01 to 0.1%). The J gene is TRBJ2-3, the V gene TRBV6-2 or TRBV6-3; D possibly corresponds to TRBD2 (6 bases). Trimming cost V 2 bases and J 2 bases, with 8 bases left between them. The CDR3 is 14 amino acids. The V gene's germline CDR1 is MNHEY and CDR2 SVGEGT. CDR3 region: CASSYIADTDTQYF. The CDR3 DNA follows: TGTGCCAGCAGTTACATAGCGGACACAGATACGCAGTATTTT.

This clonotype was counted only a few times. The chain has TRBV24-1 and TRBJ2-7; 8 bases align to TRBD1. Per the germline V gene, CDR1 is KGHDR and CDR2 is SFDVKD. Trimming cost V 5 bases and J 4 bases; bases outside gene matches: 3. The CDR3 runs 13 residues. CDR3 in DNA: TGTGCCACCAGTGCCGGGACAGGTTACGAGCAGTACTTC. Translating it yields CATSAGTGYEQYF.

In the case of this clonotype: A much larger clone differs from this one at a single base, so this may be a read error. This sequence joins TRBV27 and TRBJ1-6; TRBD1 matches at 10 bases. CDR1 and CDR2 from the germline V gene are MNHEY and SMNVEV (reference sequence). This CDR3 has 17 residues. The CDR3: CASRPDRGQIYNSPLNF. CDR3 nucleotide sequence: TGTGCCAGCAGGCCTGACAGGGGGCAAATCTATAATTCACCCCTCAACTTT.

Note on this clonotype: Sequence at one end of the junction differs from germline and may be a read error. The gene calls are TRBV28 and TRBJ2-2; D possibly corresponds to TRBD2 (5 bases). Germline loops: CDR1 MDHEN, CDR2 SYDVKM. This CDR3 has 14 residues. The CDR3 DNA reads TGTGCCAGCAGTCGGACGAGTGCCACCGGGGAGCTGGTTTTT. Protein product: CASSRTSATGELVF. Full variable domain (missing parts from reference TRBV28 and TRBJ2-2): DVKVTQSSRYLVKRTGEKVFLECVQDMDHENMFWYRQDPGLGLRLIYFSYDVKMKEKGDIPEGYSVSREKKERFSLILESASTNQTSMYLCASSRTSATGELVFGEGSRLTVL.

This sequence joins TRBV5-6 and TRBJ1-5; 9 positions match TRBD1. V dropped 6 bases and J dropped 1; count of bases not matched to a gene: 14. The CDR3 loop spans 18 amino acids. Per the germline V gene, CDR1 is SGHDT and CDR2 is YYEEEE. CDR3 residues: CASTVPGQGEGSNQPQHF. CDR3 nucleotides: TGTGCCAGCACCGTACCGGGACAGGGTGAGGGGAGCAATCAGCCCCAGCATTTT.

As concerns this clonotype: A much more abundant neighbour one base away suggests this may be a read error. This rearrangement joins TRBV10-3 to TRBJ1-1; D remains unclear. From germline, CDR1 is ENHRY and CDR2 SYGVKD. V lost 10 bases to trimming and J lost 0 bases, with 15 bases between them. The CDR3 spans 14 residues. DNA for the CDR3: TGTGCCACCAGGCCCCAAGTCCTGAACACTGAAGCTTTCTTT. Amino acid sequence: CATRPQVLNTEAFF.

This clonotype was observed a handful of times. The chain is built from TRBV29-1 and TRBJ2-1; D is possibly TRBD2 (5 bases). V was clipped by 7 bases and J by 10 bases, with 14 bases between them. The CDR3 has 11 residues. Germline-derived CDR1 and CDR2 are SQVTM and ANQGSEA. CDR3 in DNA: TGCAGCGGAGTACGGGGTGTGGAGCAGTTCTTC. Its translation: CSGVRGVEQFF.

This clonotype was seen only a few times. Here the CDR3 DNA reads TGTGCCAGCAGCTTTGGACTAGCGGAGGGCTACGAGCAGTACTTC. It yields the protein CASSFGLAEGYEQYF. This chain joins TRBV7-2 and TRBJ2-7; 10 bases fit TRBD2. Looked up from germline, CDR1 is SGHTA and CDR2 is FQGNSA. There are 15 residues in the CDR3. V dropped 3 bases and J dropped 3; count of bases not matched to a gene: 5.

By sample share, this clonotype is large (0.1 to 1%). The rearrangement links TRBV7-9 to TRBJ2-7, with 9 bases matching TRBD2. Per germline, CDR1 SEHNR and CDR2 FQNEAQ (reference sequence). Trimming cost V 2 bases and J 2 bases; bases outside gene matches: 4. The length of the CDR3 is 15 residues. Here the CDR3 reads CASSLPSGETYEQYF. In DNA, the CDR3 is TGTGCCAGCAGCTTACCTAGCGGGGAAACCTACGAGCAGTACTTC.

This clonotype was observed a handful of times. This chain uses TRBV24-1 with TRBJ2-1; 7 bases are a match to TRBD1. The CDR3 has 13 amino acids. The V and J ends lost 3 bases and 6 bases, in that order; junction bases with no gene match: 1. Germline assignment: CDR1 KGHDR and CDR2 SFDVKD. In DNA, the CDR3 is TGTGCCACCAGTGATAACAGGGGCAATGAGCAGTTCTTC. Residues: CATSDNRGNEQFF.